Below, one TCR beta chain is given with its context. The CDR3 length is 16 residues. Germline CDR1 and CDR2: MNHEY and SVGAGI. Trimming at V came to 0 bases and at J to 4 bases, leaving 7 bases not matched to a gene. The entry originates in a study of blood T cell repertoires in COVID-19. Across the study: Material from acute and convalescent COVID-19 was sourced from the United States, Italy and Spain. Nucleic acid was either cDNA or gDNA, and it came from T cells, B-cell-depleted T cells, or PBMCs.

As originally analysed: Cell counts per sample came from amplifying reference gene primers. TCRdb's copy holds only in-frame clones and misses some; the assay was immunoSEQ multiplex PCR. For V, J and clone size, that table is used; D and trimming come from the DNA. The sample includes under 250,000 clones, 80% of them seen just once. The chain carries TRBV6-5 and TRBJ1-2, with TRBD1 matching 8 bases. Sequencing input: peripheral blood. This clonotype originated in a human donor in a cohort sampled during active COVID-19. CDR3: CASSYSSTGVAYGYTF. The DNA for the CDR3 is TGTGCCAGCAGTTACTCTTCGACAGGGGTTGCCTATGGCTACACCTTC.